This is a list of T cell receptor beta chains from one sample in a study of cytomegalovirus exposure and HLA in healthy donors. Here immunoSEQ multiplex PCR was the method, and the copy in TCRdb shows in-frame clones only, minus some. The sample comprises hundreds of thousands of clones, 76% of which are singletons, and about 0.63% rests with the top ten. The source material was PBMCs. Every receptor here comes from a man aged 18 to 30 in good health and CMV-seronegative. Each CDR3 is given with its conserved first and last residue. The D gene is left open where the match is weak. Rows give clone size only sometimes, using once, few, many, or a class for an expanded clone.

CDR3nt: TGTGCCAGCAGCCGAATTGAGGAGACCCAGTACTTC
CDR3aa: CASSRIEETQYF
len: 12
abundance: once
v_gene: TRBV14
d_gene: -
j_gene: TRBJ2-5

CDR3nt: TGCAGCGTTCGGGGGATGGTGAAGACTGAAGCTTTCTTT
CDR3aa: CSVRGMVKTEAFF
len: 13
abundance: -
v_gene: TRBV29-1
d_gene: -
j_gene: TRBJ1-1

CDR3nt: TGCGCCAGCAGCTGGAGGTTGGACTCCTACAATGAGCAGTTCTTC
CDR3aa: CASSWRLDSYNEQFF
len: 15
abundance: -
v_gene: TRBV5-1
d_gene: -
j_gene: TRBJ2-1

CDR3nt: TGCGCCAGCAGCCAGGCGGGGACAGGGCCCTGGAATGAGCAGTTCTTC
CDR3aa: CASSQAGTGPWNEQFF
len: 16
abundance: -
v_gene: TRBV4-1
d_gene: TRBD1
j_gene: TRBJ2-1

CDR3nt: TGTGCCAGCAGTTCGCCCGGGTCCTACAATGAGCAGTTCTTC
CDR3aa: CASSSPGSYNEQFF
len: 14
abundance: -
v_gene: TRBV27
d_gene: -
j_gene: TRBJ2-1

CDR3nt: TGTGCCGGGGGGACAGGGATGAGGACAGATACGCAGTATTTT
CDR3aa: CAGGTGMRTDTQYF
len: 14
abundance: -
v_gene: TRBV2
d_gene: TRBD1
j_gene: TRBJ2-3

CDR3nt: TGTGCCAGCAGTGCCGGGACTAGCGGTTCCTACGAGCAGTACTTC
CDR3aa: CASSAGTSGSYEQYF
len: 15
abundance: -
v_gene: TRBV2
d_gene: TRBD2
j_gene: TRBJ2-7

CDR3nt: TGCGCCAGCAGGGTAGGGACTTTTGACTACGAGCAGTACTTC
CDR3aa: CASRVGTFDYEQYF
len: 14
abundance: -
v_gene: TRBV5-1
d_gene: -
j_gene: TRBJ2-7

CDR3nt: TGTGCCAGCAGTGGCAGGGTCGGAGAGACCCAGTACTTC
CDR3aa: CASSGRVGETQYF
len: 13
abundance: -
v_gene: TRBV2
d_gene: -
j_gene: TRBJ2-5

CDR3nt: TGTGCCAGCAGCGTAGAGGGGATTAATAATTCACCCCTCCACTTT
CDR3aa: CASSVEGINNSPLHF
len: 15
abundance: -
v_gene: TRBV9
d_gene: -
j_gene: TRBJ1-6

CDR3nt: TGTGCCAGTAGTAGACTAGCGGGCTCCTACAATGAGCAGTTCTTC
CDR3aa: CASSRLAGSYNEQFF
len: 15
abundance: -
v_gene: TRBV19
d_gene: TRBD2
j_gene: TRBJ2-1

CDR3nt: TGTGCCAGCAGTGAAGGCGGGAGGGGGCAGTTCTTC
CDR3aa: CASSEGGRGQFF
len: 12
abundance: -
v_gene: TRBV2
d_gene: TRBD2
j_gene: TRBJ2-1

CDR3nt: TGTGCCAGCAGCTTGCGACTAGGCGGACGGGAAGAGACCCAGTACTTC
CDR3aa: CASSLRLGGREETQYF
len: 16
abundance: -
v_gene: TRBV11-2
d_gene: -
j_gene: TRBJ2-5

CDR3nt: TGTGCCAGCACCCGGGACAGAGTCTTCTACGAGCAGTACTTC
CDR3aa: CASTRDRVFYEQYF
len: 14
abundance: -
v_gene: TRBV6-6
d_gene: TRBD1
j_gene: TRBJ2-7

CDR3nt: TGTGCCAGTGTAATATCGGGGGCCTACGAGCAGTACTTC
CDR3aa: CASVISGAYEQYF
len: 13
abundance: once
v_gene: TRBV6-1
d_gene: -
j_gene: TRBJ2-7

CDR3nt: TGCGCCAGCAGCCCTGGAGGTGTGGGACAGGGAGTCGGGGAGCTGTTTTTT
CDR3aa: CASSPGGVGQGVGELFF
len: 17
abundance: -
v_gene: TRBV5-1
d_gene: TRBD1
j_gene: TRBJ2-2

CDR3nt: TGTGCCTGGACCCCCGGACAGGGGGGGTATGGCTACACCTTC
CDR3aa: CAWTPGQGGYGYTF
len: 14
abundance: -
v_gene: TRBV30
d_gene: TRBD1
j_gene: TRBJ1-2

CDR3nt: TGTGCCAGCAGCTTAGCGGCAGAAGAGACCCAGTACTTC
CDR3aa: CASSLAAEETQYF
len: 13
abundance: -
v_gene: TRBV7-6
d_gene: -
j_gene: TRBJ2-5

CDR3nt: TGTGCCAGCAGGATCGCACCGGGGATTGCAAAGGGAGAGACCCAGTACTTC
CDR3aa: CASRIAPGIAKGETQYF
len: 17
abundance: -
v_gene: TRBV7-3
d_gene: -
j_gene: TRBJ2-5

CDR3nt: TGTGCCAGCAGTGAATATCGCAGGGGGGATCAAGGCTACACCTTC
CDR3aa: CASSEYRRGDQGYTF
len: 15
abundance: -
v_gene: TRBV25-1
d_gene: TRBD1
j_gene: TRBJ1-2

CDR3nt: TGCGCCAGCAGCTTAAGGGGGACCGACTACGAGCAGTACTTC
CDR3aa: CASSLRGTDYEQYF
len: 14
abundance: -
v_gene: TRBV5-1
d_gene: -
j_gene: TRBJ2-7

CDR3nt: TGCGCCAGCAATAAGCGGGGGGGGAATGAGCAGTTCTTC
CDR3aa: CASNKRGGNEQFF
len: 13
abundance: -
v_gene: TRBV10-1
d_gene: TRBD2
j_gene: TRBJ2-1

CDR3nt: TGTGCCAGCAGTTCCGGACTAGCGGGAAGCTACGAGCAGTACTTC
CDR3aa: CASSSGLAGSYEQYF
len: 15
abundance: -
v_gene: TRBV6-5
d_gene: TRBD2
j_gene: TRBJ2-7

CDR3nt: TGTGCCAGCTCACAACGACAGGGGGCGGGAACTGAAGCTTTCTTT
CDR3aa: CASSQRQGAGTEAFF
len: 15
abundance: -
v_gene: TRBV18
d_gene: TRBD1
j_gene: TRBJ1-1

CDR3nt: TGCGCCAGCAGCTTGAATAGCAACTATGGCTACACCTTC
CDR3aa: CASSLNSNYGYTF
len: 13
abundance: -
v_gene: TRBV5-1
d_gene: -
j_gene: TRBJ1-2

CDR3nt: TGTGCCAGCAGTGAATACGGGGACAGGAATGGCTACACCTTC
CDR3aa: CASSEYGDRNGYTF
len: 14
abundance: -
v_gene: TRBV6-1
d_gene: TRBD1
j_gene: TRBJ1-2

CDR3nt: TGTGCCAGTAGTCCATTTTTCATGGGACAGCAAGAGACCCAGTACTTC
CDR3aa: CASSPFFMGQQETQYF
len: 16
abundance: once
v_gene: TRBV19
d_gene: TRBD1
j_gene: TRBJ2-5

CDR3nt: TGTGCCAGCAGCCGGATGGGGACAGGGGATTCGGATGGCTACACCTTC
CDR3aa: CASSRMGTGDSDGYTF
len: 16
abundance: -
v_gene: TRBV7-9
d_gene: TRBD1
j_gene: TRBJ1-2

CDR3nt: TGTGCCAGCCAGGGGAGGGGCTGGGAGCAGTACTTC
CDR3aa: CASQGRGWEQYF
len: 12
abundance: -
v_gene: TRBV2
d_gene: -
j_gene: TRBJ2-7

CDR3nt: TGTGCCAGCAGCTCTAAAGATGGACTAGCGGGTATTAATGTAGGGCAGTTCTTC
CDR3aa: CASSSKDGLAGINVGQFF
len: 18
abundance: once
v_gene: TRBV7-9
d_gene: TRBD2
j_gene: TRBJ2-1

CDR3nt: TGTGCCAGCAGGGGACTAGCGCGCAACACCGGGGAGCTGTTTTTT
CDR3aa: CASRGLARNTGELFF
len: 15
abundance: few
v_gene: TRBV6-5
d_gene: TRBD2
j_gene: TRBJ2-2

CDR3nt: TGTGCCAGCAGCACCGGGACTGTCCCGTTCTTC
CDR3aa: CASSTGTVPFF
len: 11
abundance: -
v_gene: TRBV28
d_gene: -
j_gene: TRBJ2-1

CDR3nt: TGTGCCAGCAGTGGACATCAACAGGGGAGATTGAGAACAGATACGCAGTATTTT
CDR3aa: CASSGHQQGRLRTDTQYF
len: 18
abundance: -
v_gene: TRBV6-1
d_gene: TRBD1
j_gene: TRBJ2-3

CDR3nt: TGTGCCAGCAGCTCTCCGGGTTCGGGCGGGGATCATGTTACTAACACCGGGGAGCTGTTTTTT
CDR3aa: CASSSPGSGGDHVTNTGELFF
len: 21
abundance: -
v_gene: TRBV21-1
d_gene: -
j_gene: TRBJ2-2

CDR3nt: TGTGCCAGCAGTATGACTAGCGGGGGGGAGACCGGGGAGCTGTTTTTT
CDR3aa: CASSMTSGGETGELFF
len: 16
abundance: -
v_gene: TRBV27
d_gene: TRBD2
j_gene: TRBJ2-2

CDR3nt: TGCGCCAGCAGCCCTGGGACTAGCGGGAACAATGAGCAGTTCTTC
CDR3aa: CASSPGTSGNNEQFF
len: 15
abundance: -
v_gene: TRBV10-1
d_gene: TRBD2
j_gene: TRBJ2-1

CDR3nt: TGCGCCAGCAGCTTGAACAGGGATAGAAATGGCTACACCTTC
CDR3aa: CASSLNRDRNGYTF
len: 14
abundance: -
v_gene: TRBV5-1
d_gene: -
j_gene: TRBJ1-2

CDR3nt: TGTGCCAGCAGCGTAGGAGGGCGCGAAAACATTCAGTACTTC
CDR3aa: CASSVGGRENIQYF
len: 14
abundance: -
v_gene: TRBV9
d_gene: -
j_gene: TRBJ2-4

CDR3nt: TGTGCCAGCAGCCAGCAGGGGGTCGGCGAAAAACTGTTTTTT
CDR3aa: CASSQQGVGEKLFF
len: 14
abundance: once
v_gene: TRBV7-6
d_gene: TRBD1
j_gene: TRBJ1-4

CDR3nt: TGTGCCAGCAGCCAGAGTGGGACTCTCCCTAATGAAAAACTGTTTTTT
CDR3aa: CASSQSGTLPNEKLFF
len: 16
abundance: -
v_gene: TRBV4-2
d_gene: -
j_gene: TRBJ1-4

CDR3nt: TGCGCCAGCAGCCCCCGACAGGGGGTCGACGAGCAGTACTTC
CDR3aa: CASSPRQGVDEQYF
len: 14
abundance: -
v_gene: TRBV5-1
d_gene: TRBD1
j_gene: TRBJ2-7

CDR3nt: TGTGCTAGTGGTTTGGGACAGGCTCACTACGAGCAGTACTTC
CDR3aa: CASGLGQAHYEQYF
len: 14
abundance: -
v_gene: TRBV12-5
d_gene: -
j_gene: TRBJ2-7

CDR3nt: TGTGCCAGCAGCGTAACTAGCAGAACCCTGAGCTCCTACGAGCAGTACTTC
CDR3aa: CASSVTSRTLSSYEQYF
len: 17
abundance: -
v_gene: TRBV4-2
d_gene: -
j_gene: TRBJ2-7

CDR3nt: TGTGCCAGCAGTTTGATTGGACAGGGGGAGGAGACCCAGTACTTC
CDR3aa: CASSLIGQGEETQYF
len: 15
abundance: -
v_gene: TRBV28
d_gene: TRBD1
j_gene: TRBJ2-5

CDR3nt: TGTGCCAGCAGTGTGAGGGTAGGGGACAGGGCCTACAATGAGCAGTTCTTC
CDR3aa: CASSVRVGDRAYNEQFF
len: 17
abundance: -
v_gene: TRBV6-1
d_gene: TRBD1
j_gene: TRBJ2-1

CDR3nt: TGTGCCAGCAGCTTTGCCGCAGGGGGCACAGATACGCAGTATTTT
CDR3aa: CASSFAAGGTDTQYF
len: 15
abundance: -
v_gene: TRBV7-9
d_gene: -
j_gene: TRBJ2-3

CDR3nt: TGTGCCAGCAGAGAAGGGACAGCATATGGCTACACCTTC
CDR3aa: CASREGTAYGYTF
len: 13
abundance: -
v_gene: TRBV2
d_gene: TRBD1
j_gene: TRBJ1-2

CDR3nt: TGTGCCAGCAGTGACTCCGGGAGAGGGGCCAACGTCCTGACTTTC
CDR3aa: CASSDSGRGANVLTF
len: 15
abundance: -
v_gene: TRBV6-4
d_gene: -
j_gene: TRBJ2-6

CDR3nt: TGCGCCAGCAGCCCAGGACTTCCGAGCTCCTACGAGCAGTACTTC
CDR3aa: CASSPGLPSSYEQYF
len: 15
abundance: -
v_gene: TRBV4-1
d_gene: -
j_gene: TRBJ2-7

CDR3nt: TGTGCCAGCAGCTCCTCTAGGAACAATGAGCAGTTCTTC
CDR3aa: CASSSSRNNEQFF
len: 13
abundance: -
v_gene: TRBV11-2
d_gene: -
j_gene: TRBJ2-1

CDR3nt: TGTGCCAGCAGCTTAGGCCAGGCGACCTACGAGCAGTACTTC
CDR3aa: CASSLGQATYEQYF
len: 14
abundance: -
v_gene: TRBV7-8
d_gene: -
j_gene: TRBJ2-7

CDR3nt: TGTGCCAGCAGCCCGGGACAGGGTTTCTACGAGCAGTACTTC
CDR3aa: CASSPGQGFYEQYF
len: 14
abundance: -
v_gene: TRBV7-8
d_gene: TRBD1
j_gene: TRBJ2-7